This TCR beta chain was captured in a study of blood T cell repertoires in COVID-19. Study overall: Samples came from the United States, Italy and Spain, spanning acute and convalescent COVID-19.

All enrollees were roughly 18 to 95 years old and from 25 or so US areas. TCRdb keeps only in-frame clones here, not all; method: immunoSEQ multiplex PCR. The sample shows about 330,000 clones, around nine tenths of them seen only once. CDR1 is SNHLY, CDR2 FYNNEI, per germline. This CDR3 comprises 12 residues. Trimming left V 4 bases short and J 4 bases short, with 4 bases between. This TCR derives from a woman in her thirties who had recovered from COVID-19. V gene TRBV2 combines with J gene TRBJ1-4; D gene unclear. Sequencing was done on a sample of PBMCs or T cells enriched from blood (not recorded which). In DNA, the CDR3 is TGTGCCAGCAGTGCGTATAATGAAAAACTGTTTTTT. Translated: CASSAYNEKLFF.